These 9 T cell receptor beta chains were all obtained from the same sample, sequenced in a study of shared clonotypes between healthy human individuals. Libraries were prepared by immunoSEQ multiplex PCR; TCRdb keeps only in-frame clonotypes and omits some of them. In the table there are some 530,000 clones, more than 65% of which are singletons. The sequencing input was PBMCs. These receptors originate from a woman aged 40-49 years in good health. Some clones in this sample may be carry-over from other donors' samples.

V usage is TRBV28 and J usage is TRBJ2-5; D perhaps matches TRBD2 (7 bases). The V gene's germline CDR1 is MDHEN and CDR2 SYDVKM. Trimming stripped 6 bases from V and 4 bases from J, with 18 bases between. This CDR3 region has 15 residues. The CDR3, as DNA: TGTGCCAGCAGCCCCCGAGGGGGAGGGGGAGAGACCCAGTACTTC. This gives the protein CASSPRGGGGETQYF.

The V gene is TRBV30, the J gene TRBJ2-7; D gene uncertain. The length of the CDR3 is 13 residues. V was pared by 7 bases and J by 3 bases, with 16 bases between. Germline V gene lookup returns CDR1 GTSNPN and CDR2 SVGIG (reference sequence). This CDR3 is CASAASSHYEQYF. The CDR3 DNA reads TGTGCCTCCGCCGCCTCTTCGCACTACGAGCAGTACTTC.

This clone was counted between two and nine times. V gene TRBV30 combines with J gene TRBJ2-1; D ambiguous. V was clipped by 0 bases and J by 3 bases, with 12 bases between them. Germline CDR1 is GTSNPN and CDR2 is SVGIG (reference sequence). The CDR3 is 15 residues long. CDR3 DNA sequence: TGTGCCTGGAGTGTGGTGGGGAACGACTACAATGAGCAGTTCTTC. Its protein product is CAWSVVGNDYNEQFF. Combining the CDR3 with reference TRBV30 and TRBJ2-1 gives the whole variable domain SQTIHQWPATLVQPVGSPLSLECTVEGTSNPNLYWYRQAAGRGLQLLFYSVGIGQISSEVPQNLSASRPQDRQFILSSKKLLLSDSGFYLCAWSVVGNDYNEQFFGPGTRLTVL.

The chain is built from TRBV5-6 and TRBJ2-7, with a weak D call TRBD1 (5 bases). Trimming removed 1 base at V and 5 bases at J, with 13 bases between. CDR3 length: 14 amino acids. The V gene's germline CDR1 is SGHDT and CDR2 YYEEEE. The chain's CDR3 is CASSLIGASDEQYF. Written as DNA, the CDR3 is TGTGCCAGCAGCTTGATTGGGGCCTCGGACGAGCAGTACTTC.

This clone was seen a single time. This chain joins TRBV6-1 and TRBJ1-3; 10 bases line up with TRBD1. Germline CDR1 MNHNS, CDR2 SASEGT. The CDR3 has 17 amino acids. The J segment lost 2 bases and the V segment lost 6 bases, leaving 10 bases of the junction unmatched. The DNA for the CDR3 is TGTGCCAGCAGGGAACTTACGGGACAGGGGCCTGGAAACACCATATATTTT. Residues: CASRELTGQGPGNTIYF.

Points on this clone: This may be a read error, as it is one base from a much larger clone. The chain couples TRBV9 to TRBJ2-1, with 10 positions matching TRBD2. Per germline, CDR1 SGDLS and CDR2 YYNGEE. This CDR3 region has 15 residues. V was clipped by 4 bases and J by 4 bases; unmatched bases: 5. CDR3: CASSTSGVEYNEQFF. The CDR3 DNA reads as TGTGCCAGCAGCACTAGCGGGGTGGAATACAATGAGCAGTTCTTC.

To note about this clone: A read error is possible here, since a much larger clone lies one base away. The CDR3 region is CASSPGQGRRAGELFF. CDR3 coding DNA: TGTGCCAGTAGTCCAGGACAGGGACGGAGGGCCGGGGAGCTGTTTTTT. The V and J genes are TRBV19 and TRBJ2-2, with 8 bases aligning to TRBD1. V gave up 5 bases and J gave up 6 bases; unmatched junction bases: 11. The CDR3 has 16 amino acids. The germline V gene has CDR1 LNHDA and CDR2 SQIVND (reference sequence).

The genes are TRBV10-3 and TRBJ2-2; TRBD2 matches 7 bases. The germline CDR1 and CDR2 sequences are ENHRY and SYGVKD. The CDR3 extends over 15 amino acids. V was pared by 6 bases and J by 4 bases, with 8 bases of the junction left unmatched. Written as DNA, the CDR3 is TGTGCCATCAGCCCCGGGACTACACCCACCGGGGAGCTGTTTTTT. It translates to CAISPGTTPTGELFF.

CDR3 sequence reads: CASSVSRDTLAKNIQYF. DNA of the CDR3: TGTGCCAGCAGCGTATCCCGGGACACCTTAGCCAAAAACATTCAGTACTTC. The chain couples TRBV9 to TRBJ2-4; tentative D call: TRBD1 (6 bases). The CDR3 consists of 17 residues. CDR1 SGDLS and CDR2 YYNGEE come from the germline V gene. V was shortened by 1 base and J by 0 bases, with 14 bases between the two germline ends.